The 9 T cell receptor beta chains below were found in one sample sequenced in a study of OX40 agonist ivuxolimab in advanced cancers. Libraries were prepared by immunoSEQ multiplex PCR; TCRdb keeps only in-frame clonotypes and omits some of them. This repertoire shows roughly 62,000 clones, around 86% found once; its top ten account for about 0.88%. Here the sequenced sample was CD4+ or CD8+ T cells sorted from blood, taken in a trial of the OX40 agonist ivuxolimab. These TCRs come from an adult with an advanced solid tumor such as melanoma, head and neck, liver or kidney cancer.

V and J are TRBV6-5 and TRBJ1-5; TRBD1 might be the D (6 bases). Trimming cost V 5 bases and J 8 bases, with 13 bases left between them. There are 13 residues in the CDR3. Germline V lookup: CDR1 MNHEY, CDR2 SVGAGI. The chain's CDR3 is CASSRQGQEPQHF. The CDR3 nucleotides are TGTGCCAGCAGTCGGCAGGGGCAGGAGCCCCAGCATTTT.

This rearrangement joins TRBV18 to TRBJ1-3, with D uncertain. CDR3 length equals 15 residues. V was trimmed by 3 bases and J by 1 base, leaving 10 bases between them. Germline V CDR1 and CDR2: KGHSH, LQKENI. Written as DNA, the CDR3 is TGTGCCAGCTCACCCGGCGCGGGGTCTGGAAACACCATATATTTT. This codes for CASSPGAGSGNTIYF.

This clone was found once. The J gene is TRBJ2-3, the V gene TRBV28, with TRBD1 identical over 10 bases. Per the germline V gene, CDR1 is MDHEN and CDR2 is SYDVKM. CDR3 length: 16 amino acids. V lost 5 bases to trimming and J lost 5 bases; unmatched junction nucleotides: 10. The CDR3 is CASSPSGTGARDTQYF. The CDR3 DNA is TGTGCCAGCAGTCCCTCCGGGACAGGGGCCCGAGATACGCAGTATTTT.

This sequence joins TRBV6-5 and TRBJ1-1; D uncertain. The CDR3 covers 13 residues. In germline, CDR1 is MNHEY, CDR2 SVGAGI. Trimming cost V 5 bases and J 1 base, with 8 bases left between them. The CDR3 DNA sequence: TGTGCCAGCAGTACTAACAGGAACACTGAAGCTTTCTTT. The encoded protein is CASSTNRNTEAFF.

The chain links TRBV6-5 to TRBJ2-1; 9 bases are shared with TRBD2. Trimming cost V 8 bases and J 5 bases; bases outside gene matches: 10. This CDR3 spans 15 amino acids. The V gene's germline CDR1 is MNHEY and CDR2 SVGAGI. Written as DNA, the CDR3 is TGTGCCAGCTCACCGAGGGCGGGAGGGGACAATGAGCAGTTCTTC. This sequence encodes CASSPRAGGDNEQFF.

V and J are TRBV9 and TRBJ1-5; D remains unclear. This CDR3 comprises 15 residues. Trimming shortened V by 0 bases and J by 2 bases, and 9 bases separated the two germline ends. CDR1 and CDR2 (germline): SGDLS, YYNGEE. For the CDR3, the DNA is TGTGCCAGCAGCGTAGACTCCAATGGCAATCAGCCCCAGCATTTT. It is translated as CASSVDSNGNQPQHF.

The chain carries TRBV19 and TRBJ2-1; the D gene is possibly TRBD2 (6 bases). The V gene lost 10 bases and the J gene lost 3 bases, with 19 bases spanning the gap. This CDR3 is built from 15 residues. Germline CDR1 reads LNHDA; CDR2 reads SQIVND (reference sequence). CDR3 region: CATHRSTGVYNEQFF. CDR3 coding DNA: TGTGCCACACACCGTTCTACGGGAGTCTACAATGAGCAGTTCTTC.

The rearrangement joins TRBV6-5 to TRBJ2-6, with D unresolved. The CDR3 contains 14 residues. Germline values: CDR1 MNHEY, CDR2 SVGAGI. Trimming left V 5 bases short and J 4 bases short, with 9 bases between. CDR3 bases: TGTGCCAGCAGTGGTCGAGGAGGGGCCAACGTCCTGACTTTC. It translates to CASSGRGGANVLTF.

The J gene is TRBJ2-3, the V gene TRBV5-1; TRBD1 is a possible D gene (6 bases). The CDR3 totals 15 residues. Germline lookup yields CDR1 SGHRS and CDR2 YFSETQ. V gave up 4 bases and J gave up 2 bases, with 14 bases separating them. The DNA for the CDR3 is TGCGCCAGCAGCGGCTGGGGGACACCCACAGATACGCAGTATTTT. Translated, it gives CASSGWGTPTDTQYF.